This TCR beta chain was sequenced during a study of T cells after posttransplantation cyclophosphamide. TCRdb's copy holds only in-frame clones and misses some; the assay was immunoSEQ multiplex PCR. The sample yields tens of thousands of clones, without any singletons. This related bone marrow graft donor gave peripheral blood on the day of marrow donation. Germline V gene data show CDR1 as MDHEN and CDR2 as SYDVKM. V gave up 3 bases and J gave up 6 bases; unmatched junction bases: 7. The CDR3 length is 16 residues. There are many counts of this clone. Its antigen is unknown. Findings and caveats of the study: TRB clonality was highly associated with recipient CMV seropositivity and reactivation. Donor-recipient repertoire similarity was low at 1-2 months, rising over year one. Blood and skin or GI T cell repertoires showed limited TRB overlap.

Sequencing input: PBMCs. The chain employs TRBV28 and TRBJ2-2; TRBD2 aligns across 10 bases. The source is a man between 45 and 60 years old in good health, CMV-negative, and a related stem cell transplant donor. CDR3 in amino acids: CASSFVAGGGSGELFF. The CDR3 region has the DNA TGTGCCAGCAGTTTTGTAGCGGGAGGTGGTTCCGGGGAGCTGTTTTTT.